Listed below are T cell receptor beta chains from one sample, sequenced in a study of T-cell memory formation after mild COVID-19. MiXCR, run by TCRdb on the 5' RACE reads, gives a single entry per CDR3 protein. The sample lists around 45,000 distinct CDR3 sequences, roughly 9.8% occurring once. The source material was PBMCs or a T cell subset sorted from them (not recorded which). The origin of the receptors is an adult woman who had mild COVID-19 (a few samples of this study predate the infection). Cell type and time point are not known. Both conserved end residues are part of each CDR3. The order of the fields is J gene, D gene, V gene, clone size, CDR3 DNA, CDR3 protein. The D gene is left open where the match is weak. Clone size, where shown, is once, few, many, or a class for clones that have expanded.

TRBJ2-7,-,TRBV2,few,TGTGCCAGCAGTCAGGGTCCCTACGAGCAGTACTTC,CASSQGPYEQYF
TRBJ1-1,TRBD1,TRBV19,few,TGTGCCAGTACTCCCGGGACAGGGGGCACTGAAGCTTTCTTT,CASTPGTGGTEAFF
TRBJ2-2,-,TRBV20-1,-,TGCAGTGCTAGAGTCCCCGCCAGGGGCACCGGGGAGCTGTTTTTT,CSARVPARGTGELFF
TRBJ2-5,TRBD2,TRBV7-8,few,TGTGCCAGCAGCTTAGCGGGAGGGGTCCAAGAGACCCAGTACTTC,CASSLAGGVQETQYF
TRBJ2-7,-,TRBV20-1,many,TGCAGTGCCACGGACAGTTACTCCTACGAGCAGTACTTC,CSATDSYSYEQYF
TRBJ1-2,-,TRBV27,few,TGTGCCAGCAGTTTAGCGCCGTCGGGCCTTGGCTACACCTTC,CASSLAPSGLGYTF
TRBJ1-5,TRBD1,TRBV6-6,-,TGTGCCAGCAGTTCGGCAGGGGGCCAGCCCCAGCATTTT,CASSSAGGQPQHF
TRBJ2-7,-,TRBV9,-,TGTGCCAGCAGCGTAGCTACCAGGGACGACGAGCAGTACTTC,CASSVATRDDEQYF
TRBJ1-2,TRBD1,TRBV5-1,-,TGCGCCAGCAGCTTTGAGACAGGGTATGGCTACACCTTC,CASSFETGYGYTF
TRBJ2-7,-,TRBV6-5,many,TGTGCCAGCAGTTACAGGTGGCAGGGGATCCCCTACGAGCAGTACTTC,CASSYRWQGIPYEQYF
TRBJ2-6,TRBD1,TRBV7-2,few,TGTGCCAGCAGCTTAGGAGGGACAGGGCGATTCTCTGGGGCCAACGTCCTGACTTTC,CASSLGGTGRFSGANVLTF
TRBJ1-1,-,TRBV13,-,TGTGCCAGCAGCGGCGCCGGGACGTTCCTGGGGCTGAACACTGAAGCTTTCTTT,CASSGAGTFLGLNTEAFF
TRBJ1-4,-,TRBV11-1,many,TGTGCCAGCAGCTCTCCGGGACAATCACCAATCACCGCAAAACTGTTTTTT,CASSSPGQSPITAKLFF
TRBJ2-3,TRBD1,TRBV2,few,TGTGCCAGCAGAGCACAGGGGACCTCTAGCACAGATACGCAGTATTTT,CASRAQGTSSTDTQYF
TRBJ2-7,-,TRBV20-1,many,TGCAGTGCTAGGAAAATCAGGGACGGTCTACTAAAGGAGCAGTACTTC,CSARKIRDGLLKEQYF
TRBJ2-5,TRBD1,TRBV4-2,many,TGTGCCAGCAGCCCCGGGACAGGGTACCAAGAGACCCAGTACTTC,CASSPGTGYQETQYF